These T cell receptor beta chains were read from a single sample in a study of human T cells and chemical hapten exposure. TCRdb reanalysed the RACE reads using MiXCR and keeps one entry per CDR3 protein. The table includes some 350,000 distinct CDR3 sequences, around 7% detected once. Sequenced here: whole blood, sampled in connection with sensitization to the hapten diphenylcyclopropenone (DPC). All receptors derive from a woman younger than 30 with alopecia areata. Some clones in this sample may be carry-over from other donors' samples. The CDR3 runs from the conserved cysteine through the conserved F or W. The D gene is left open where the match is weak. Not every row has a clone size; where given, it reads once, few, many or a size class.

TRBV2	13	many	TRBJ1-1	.	TGTGCCAGCAGTGAAGCGCGGGGAGGGAAAGCTTTCTTT	CASSEARGGKAFF
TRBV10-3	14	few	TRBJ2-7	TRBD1	TGTGCCATCAGTGTCGGGGACAGGTCCTACGAGCAGTACTTC	CAISVGDRSYEQYF
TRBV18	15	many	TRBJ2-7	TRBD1	TGTGCCAGCTCGTTACAGGGGGACACTAGTTACGAGCAGTACTTC	CASSLQGDTSYEQYF
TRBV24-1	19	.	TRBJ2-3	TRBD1	TGTGCCACCAGTGATCCACGGCCCGGGGGACAGGGGAGCACAGATACGCAGTATTTT	CATSDPRPGGQGSTDTQYF
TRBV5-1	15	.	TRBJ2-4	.	TGCGCCAGCAGCTTGGCCGTAGGAGCGGAAAACATTCAGTACTTC	CASSLAVGAENIQYF
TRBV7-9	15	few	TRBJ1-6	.	TGTGCCAGCAGTTCTACAGGTTCTACCAATTCACCCCTCCACTTT	CASSSTGSTNSPLHF
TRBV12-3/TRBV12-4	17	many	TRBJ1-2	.	TGTGCCAGCAGTTTCCCCTACACTTGGGGGCAAGGCTATGGCTACACCTTC	CASSFPYTWGQGYGYTF
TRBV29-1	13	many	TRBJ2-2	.	TGCAGCGTTGGAGGCGTGAACACCGGGGAGCTGTTTTTT	CSVGGVNTGELFF
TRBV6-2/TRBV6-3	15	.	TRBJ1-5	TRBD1	TGTGCCAGCAGGCGGGCGAGACAGGGGAATCAGCCCCAGCATTTT	CASRRARQGNQPQHF
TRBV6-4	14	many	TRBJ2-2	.	TGTGCCACCGCGGGGTCTCCGGGGACCGGGGAGCTGTTTTTT	CATAGSPGTGELFF
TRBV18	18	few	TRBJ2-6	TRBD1	TGTGCCAGCTCACCGGGACAGGGGTCGTTCGGAGGGGCCAACGTCCTGACTTTC	CASSPGQGSFGGANVLTF
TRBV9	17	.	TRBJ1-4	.	TGTGCCAGCAGCGTGGAGGGATCTGCGGCAACTAATGAAAAACTGTTTTTT	CASSVEGSAATNEKLFF
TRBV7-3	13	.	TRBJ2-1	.	TGTGCCAGCAGCTTGATCCTCGGGGGTGAGCAGTTCTTC	CASSLILGGEQFF
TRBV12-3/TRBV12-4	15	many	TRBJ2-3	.	TGTGCCAGCAGACTCCTTGCGGACCCCACAGATACGCAGTATTTT	CASRLLADPTDTQYF
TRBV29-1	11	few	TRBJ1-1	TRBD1	TGCAGCGTAGCCAGACAGGGGGAAGCTTTCTTT	CSVARQGEAFF
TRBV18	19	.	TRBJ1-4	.	TGTGCCAGCTCACCCGATCGGGGTTTTTGGGCTTCAACTAATGAAAAACTGTTTTTT	CASSPDRGFWASTNEKLFF
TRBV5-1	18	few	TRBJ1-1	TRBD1	TGCGCCAGCGGGGGGAGCTCCGGGACAGGAAGATCCGGCACTGAAGCTTTCTTT	CASGGSSGTGRSGTEAFF
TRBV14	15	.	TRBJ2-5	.	TGTGCCAGCAGCCCCCAAGGAGGGGGCGCTGAGACCCAGTACTTC	CASSPQGGGAETQYF
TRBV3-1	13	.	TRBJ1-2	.	TGTGCCAGCAGCCAAGATGCGGGGGCTGGCTACACCTTC	CASSQDAGAGYTF
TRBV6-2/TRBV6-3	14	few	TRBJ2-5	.	TGTGCCAGCAGTGCGCGAGGGGGTATTGGGACCCAGTACTTC	CASSARGGIGTQYF
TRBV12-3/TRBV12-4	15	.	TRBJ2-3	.	TGTGCCAGCAGCCTCGAGGAGGCTAATGCAGATACGCAGTATTTT	CASSLEEANADTQYF
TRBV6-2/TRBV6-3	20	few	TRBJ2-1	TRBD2	TGTGCCAGCAGTTACCGGGGACTAGCGGGGGCCCCGGTGCCGAAGCCCGAGCAGTTCTTC	CASSYRGLAGAPVPKPEQFF
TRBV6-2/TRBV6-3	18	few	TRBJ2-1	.	TGTGCCAGCAGTTACCCAGGGACCGCTTTGAGCTCCTACAATGAGCAGTTCTTC	CASSYPGTALSSYNEQFF
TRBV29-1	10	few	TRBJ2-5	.	TGCAGCGTTGAAGGAGAGACCCAGTACTTC	CSVEGETQYF
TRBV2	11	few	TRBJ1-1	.	TGTGCCAGCAGCGCGGACACTGAAGCTTTCTTT	CASSADTEAFF
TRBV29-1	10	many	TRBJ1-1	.	TGCAGCGTTGCGAACACTGAAGCTTTCTTT	CSVANTEAFF
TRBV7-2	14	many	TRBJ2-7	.	TGTGCCAGCAGCTTTTCCCCGGGGCCCCACGAGCAGTACTTC	CASSFSPGPHEQYF
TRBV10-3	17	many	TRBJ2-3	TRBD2	TGTGCCATCAGTGAGTCCATTAGCGGGGGAAGCACAGATACGCAGTATTTT	CAISESISGGSTDTQYF
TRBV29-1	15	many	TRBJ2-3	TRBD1	TGCAGCGTTGATGGGACAGGGAAACTCGGAAATACGCAGTATTTT	CSVDGTGKLGNTQYF
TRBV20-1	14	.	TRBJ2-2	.	TGCAGTGCTCCGTACGGGACTCTCACCGGGGAGCTGTTTTTT	CSAPYGTLTGELFF
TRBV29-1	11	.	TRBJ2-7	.	TGCAGCGTATCCCTAAGGGACGAGCAGTACTTC	CSVSLRDEQYF
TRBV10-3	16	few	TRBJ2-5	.	TGTGCCATCAGTGGTGGTACAGGAGGGTTGATAGAGACCCAGTACTTC	CAISGGTGGLIETQYF
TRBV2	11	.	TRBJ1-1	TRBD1	TGTGCCAGCGGGAGGGACAGAGAAGCTTTCTTT	CASGRDREAFF